Sequencing of this TCR beta chain was carried out in a study of beta chain features in type 1 diabetes. Germline V lookup: CDR1 SEHNR, CDR2 FQNEAQ (reference sequence). The V end was cut by 4 bases, the J end by 5 bases, with 12 bases between. The CDR3 runs to 15 residues. Whole-study results and caveats: Within each of all four CD4+ subsets, Type 1 diabetes patients had TCRB CDR3s that were moderately but significantly shorter.

Cell sorting via CD45RO/CCR7/CD25/CD127/CD95/CD27 was performed to obtain CD4+ naive, central memory, regulatory and stem cell-like memory cells. Since all of the isolated RNA was reverse transcribed, expressed TCRB transcripts were what got sequenced. TCRdb's copy holds only in-frame clones and misses some; the assay was immunoSEQ multiplex PCR. The sample shows over 40,000 clones, about 68% of them seen only once. Concerning this clone: Its antigen is unidentified.

The source of this sequence is a man in his thirties or forties with type 1 diabetes. Some clones in this sample may be carry-over from other donors' samples. The rearrangement joins TRBV7-9 to TRBJ1-6, with TRBD1 as a possible D gene (6 bases). The source material was Tregs from blood. The CDR3 spells CASSSSTGDNSPLHF. CDR3 in DNA: TGTGCCAGCAGCTCGTCGACAGGTGATAATTCACCCCTCCACTTT.